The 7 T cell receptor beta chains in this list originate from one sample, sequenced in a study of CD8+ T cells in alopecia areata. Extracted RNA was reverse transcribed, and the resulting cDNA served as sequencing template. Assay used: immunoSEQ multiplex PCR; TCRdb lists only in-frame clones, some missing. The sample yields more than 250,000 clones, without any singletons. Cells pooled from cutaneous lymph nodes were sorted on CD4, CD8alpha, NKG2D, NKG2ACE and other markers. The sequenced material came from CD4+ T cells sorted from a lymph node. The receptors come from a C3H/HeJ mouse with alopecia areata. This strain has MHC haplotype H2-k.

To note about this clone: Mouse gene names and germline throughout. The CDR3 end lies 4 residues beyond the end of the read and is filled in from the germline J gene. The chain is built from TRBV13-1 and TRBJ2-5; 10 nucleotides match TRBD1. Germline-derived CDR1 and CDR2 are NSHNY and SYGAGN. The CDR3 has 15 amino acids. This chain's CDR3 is CASSERDRGTDTQYF. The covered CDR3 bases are TGTGCCAGCAGTGAGCGGGACAGGGGTACGGAC.

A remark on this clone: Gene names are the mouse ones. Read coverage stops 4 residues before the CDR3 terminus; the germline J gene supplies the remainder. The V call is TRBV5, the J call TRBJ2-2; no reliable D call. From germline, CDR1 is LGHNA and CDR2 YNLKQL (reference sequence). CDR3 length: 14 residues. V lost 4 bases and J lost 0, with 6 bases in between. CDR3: CASSPSANTGQLYF. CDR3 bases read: TGTGCCAGCAGCCCCTCAGCAAACACCGGG.

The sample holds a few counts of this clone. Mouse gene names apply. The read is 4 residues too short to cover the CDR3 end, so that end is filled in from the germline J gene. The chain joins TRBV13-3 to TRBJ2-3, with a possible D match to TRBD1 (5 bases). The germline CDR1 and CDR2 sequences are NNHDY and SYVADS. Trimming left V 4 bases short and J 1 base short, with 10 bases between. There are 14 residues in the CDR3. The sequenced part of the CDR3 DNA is TGTGCCAGCAGTTCCAGGGTTCGTGCAGAA. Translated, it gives CASSSRVRAE. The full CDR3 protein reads CASSSRVRAETLYF.

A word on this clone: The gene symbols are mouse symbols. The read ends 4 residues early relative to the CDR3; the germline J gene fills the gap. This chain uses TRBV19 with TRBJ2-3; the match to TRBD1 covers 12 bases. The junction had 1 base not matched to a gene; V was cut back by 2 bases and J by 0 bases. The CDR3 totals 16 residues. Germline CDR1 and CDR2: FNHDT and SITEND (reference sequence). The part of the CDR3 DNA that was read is TGTGCCAGCAGTATGGGACAGGGGGCCAGTGCAGAA. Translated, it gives CASSMGQGASAE. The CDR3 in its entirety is CASSMGQGASAETLYF.

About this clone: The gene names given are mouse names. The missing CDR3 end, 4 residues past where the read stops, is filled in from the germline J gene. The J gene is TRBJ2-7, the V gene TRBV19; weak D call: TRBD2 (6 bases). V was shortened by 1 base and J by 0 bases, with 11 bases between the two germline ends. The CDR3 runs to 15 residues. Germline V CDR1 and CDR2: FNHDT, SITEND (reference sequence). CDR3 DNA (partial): TGTGCCAGCAGTATACCCGCTGGGGTCTCCTAT. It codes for CASSIPAGVSY. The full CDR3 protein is CASSIPAGVSYEQYF.

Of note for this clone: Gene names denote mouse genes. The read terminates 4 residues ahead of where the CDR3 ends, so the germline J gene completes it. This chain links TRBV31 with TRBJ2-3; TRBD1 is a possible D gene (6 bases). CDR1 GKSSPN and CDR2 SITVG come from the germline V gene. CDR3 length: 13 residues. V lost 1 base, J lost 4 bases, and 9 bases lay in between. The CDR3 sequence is CAWSPGHTETLYF. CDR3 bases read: TGTGCCTGGAGTCCGGGACATACAGAA.

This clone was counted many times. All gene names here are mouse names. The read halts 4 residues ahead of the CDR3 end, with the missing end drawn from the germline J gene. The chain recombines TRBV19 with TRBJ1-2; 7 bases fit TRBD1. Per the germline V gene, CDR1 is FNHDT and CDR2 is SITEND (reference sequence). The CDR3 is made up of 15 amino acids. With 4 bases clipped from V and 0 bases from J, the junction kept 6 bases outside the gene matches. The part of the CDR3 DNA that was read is TGTGCCAGCAGTTTGCAGGGGGTTGCAAACTCC. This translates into CASSLQGVANS. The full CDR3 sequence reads CASSLQGVANSDYTF. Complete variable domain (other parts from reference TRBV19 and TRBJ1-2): GGIITQTPKFLIGQEGQKLTLKCQQNFNHDTMYWYRQDSGKGLRLIYYSITENDLQKGDLSEGYDASREKKSSFSLTVTSAQKNEMAVFLCASSLQGVANSDYTFGSGTRLLVI.